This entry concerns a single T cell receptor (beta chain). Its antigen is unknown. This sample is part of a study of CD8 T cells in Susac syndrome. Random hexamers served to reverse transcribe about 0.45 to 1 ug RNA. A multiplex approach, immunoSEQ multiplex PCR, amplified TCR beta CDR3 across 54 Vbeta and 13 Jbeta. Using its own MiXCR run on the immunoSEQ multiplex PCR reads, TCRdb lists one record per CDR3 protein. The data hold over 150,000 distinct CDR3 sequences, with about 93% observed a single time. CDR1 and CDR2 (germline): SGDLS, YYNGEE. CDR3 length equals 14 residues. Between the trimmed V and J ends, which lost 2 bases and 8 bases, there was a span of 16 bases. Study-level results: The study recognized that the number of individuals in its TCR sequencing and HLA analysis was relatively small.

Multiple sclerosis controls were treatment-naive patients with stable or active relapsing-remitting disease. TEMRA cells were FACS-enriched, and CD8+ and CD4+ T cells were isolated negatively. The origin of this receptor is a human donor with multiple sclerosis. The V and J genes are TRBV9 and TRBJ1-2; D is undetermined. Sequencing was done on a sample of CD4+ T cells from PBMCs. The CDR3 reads CASSVSSLNMGYTF. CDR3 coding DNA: TGTGCCAGCAGCGTTTCGTCACTGAATATGGGCTACACCTTC.